This T cell receptor beta chain comes out of a study of blood T cell repertoires in COVID-19. Study at large: Specimens from acute and convalescent COVID-19 originated in the United States, Italy and Spain.

Germline loops: CDR1 SGHRS, CDR2 YFSETQ. V gave up 0 bases and J gave up 2 bases; unmatched junction bases: 11. The CDR3 has 18 amino acids. As processed by the authors: Using reference gene primer amplification, nucleated cell counts were estimated. Here immunoSEQ multiplex PCR was the method, and the copy in TCRdb shows in-frame clones only, minus some. V and J calls and clone size follow that table, whereas D and trimming were derived from the DNA. Here the sample spans 88,000 or so clones, 70% to 80% being singletons. Material: peripheral blood. The source is a human donor in a cohort sampled during active COVID-19. The gene calls are TRBV5-1 and TRBJ2-5; 9 bases agree with TRBD2. The CDR3: CASSLAPSGMGGQETQYF. CDR3 DNA sequence: TGCGCCAGCAGCTTGGCCCCTAGCGGGATGGGGGGGCAAGAGACCCAGTACTTC.